These T cell receptor beta chains were read from a single sample in a study of Graves' ophthalmopathy and Graves' hyperthyroidism. TCRdb recomputed calls from the multiplex PCR reads with MiXCR, one row per CDR3 protein. The sample has over 500,000 distinct CDR3 sequences, about a fifth seen once. The sample comprised peripheral blood. The receptors originated from a woman under 30 with stable Graves' hyperthyroidism. Some clones in this sample may be carry-over from other donors' samples. Both conserved end residues are part of each CDR3. The D gene is left open where the match is weak. Part of the rows lack a size; the others show once, few, many or a class for expanded clones.

>TRBJ1-2|many|TRBV20-1|.
CSARVSGTDYGYTF
TGCAGTGCTAGAGTATCAGGGACGGACTATGGCTACACCTTC
>TRBJ2-7|few|TRBV6-5|TRBD1
CASSYDGTGPYEQYF
TGTGCCAGCAGTTACGACGGGACAGGCCCCTACGAGCAGTACTTC
>TRBJ2-2|.|TRBV11-2|.
CASSKRTPGPSGGSGELFF
TGTGCCAGCAGCAAACGCACTCCGGGACCCAGTGGAGGGTCCGGGGAGCTGTTTTTT
>TRBJ2-5|many|TRBV7-2|TRBD2
CASSRPGLAGGQETQYF
TGTGCCAGCAGCCGCCCGGGACTAGCGGGAGGGCAAGAGACCCAGTACTTC
>TRBJ2-2|few|TRBV12-3/TRBV12-4|TRBD2
CASRNSGRASTGELFF
TGTGCCAGCCGGAATAGCGGGAGGGCCTCCACCGGGGAGCTGTTTTTT
>TRBJ2-5|.|TRBV18|TRBD1
CASSRETGFQETQYF
TGTGCCAGCTCACGGGAGACAGGGTTCCAAGAGACCCAGTACTTC
>TRBJ1-1|many|TRBV10-3|.
CAISASWDTLNTEAFF
TGTGCCATCAGCGCGTCTTGGGACACCTTGAACACTGAAGCTTTCTTT
>TRBJ2-7|.|TRBV20-1|TRBD2
CSARDYRTSGSRPYAQYF
TGCAGTGCTAGAGATTACCGGACTAGCGGGAGTCGACCGTACGCGCAGTACTTC
>TRBJ1-5|.|TRBV12-3/TRBV12-4|.
CASSLGTRYSNQPQHF
TGTGCCAGCAGTTTAGGGACAAGGTATAGCAATCAGCCCCAGCATTTT
>TRBJ2-1|.|TRBV12-5|.
CASGPLGYNEQFF
TGTGCTAGTGGTCCTCTAGGCTACAATGAGCAGTTCTTC